The clone carrying this T cell receptor beta chain was recorded only once. The data derive from a study of CD8 T cells in Susac syndrome. Germline CDR1 reads LNHNV; CDR2 reads YYDKDF (reference sequence). Trimming at V came to 5 bases and at J to 3 bases, leaving 4 bases not matched to a gene. The CDR3 is 14 residues long. With random hexamers, 0.5 to 1 ug RNA was reverse transcribed. TCRdb recomputed calls from the immunoSEQ multiplex PCR reads with MiXCR, one row per CDR3 protein. The data show about 200,000 distinct CDR3 sequences, more than 90% seen once. Through negative isolation, CD4+ and CD8+ T cells were obtained, while TEMRA cells were enriched using FACS.

The sample was CD4+ T cells from PBMCs. This TCR came from a human donor with multiple sclerosis. The chain is built from TRBV15 and TRBJ2-7, with TRBD1 matching 10 bases. CDR3 region: CATSGDRGYYEQYF. The CDR3 DNA reads as TGTGCCACCAGCGGGGACAGGGGATACTACGAGCAGTACTTC. Full variable domain (outside the CDR3, taken from reference TRBV15 and TRBJ2-7): DAMVIQNPRYQVTQFGKPVTLSCSQTLNHNVMYWYQQKSSQAPKLLFHYYDKDFNNEADTPDNFQSRRPNTSFCFLDIRSPGLGDTAMYLCATSGDRGYYEQYFGPGTRLTVT.